These 30 T cell receptor beta chains originate from one sample sequenced in a study of shared clonotypes between healthy human individuals. This table comes from immunoSEQ multiplex PCR, and its TCRdb copy is limited to in-frame clones, with some not included. Among 2.5 million or so clones listed, 85% to 95% were seen once. The specimen sequenced was naive CD4+ T cells sorted from blood. Subset denoted: CD45RA+ positively selected. These receptors were taken from a man between 18 and 29 years old in good health.

The rearrangement uses TRBV10-3 and TRBJ2-3; D gene uncertain. V was cut by 6 bases and J by 3 bases, with 19 bases left in between. The CDR3 extends over 16 amino acids. CDR1 is ENHRY, CDR2 SYGVKD, per germline. Here the CDR3 DNA reads TGTGCCATCAGCCACCCAAGTGCAGCTCGGACAGATACGCAGTATTTT. Protein sequence: CAISHPSAARTDTQYF.

The gene calls are TRBV20-1 and TRBJ2-5; D is ambiguous. CDR3 length equals 11 residues. Germline lookup yields CDR1 DFQATT and CDR2 SNEGSKA (reference sequence). V gave up 8 bases and J gave up 4 bases, with 11 bases separating them. The CDR3 nucleotides read TGCAGTCCCCAGGCCAGAGAGACCCAGTACTTC. Protein: CSPQARETQYF.

The J gene is TRBJ2-3, the V gene TRBV5-8; D perhaps matches TRBD1 (6 bases). CDR3 size: 17 residues. Trimming took 5 bases from V and 2 from J, leaving 21 bases between them. The germline V gene has CDR1 SGHTS and CDR2 YDEGEE. The CDR3 sequence: CASSLRVDSFNTDTQYF. The CDR3 nucleotides read TGTGCCAGCAGTCTTCGTGTGGACAGCTTCAACACAGATACGCAGTATTTT.

V gene TRBV5-1 combines with J gene TRBJ1-3; TRBD1 is a possible D gene (5 bases). Trimming removed 0 bases from V and 4 bases from J, with 11 bases in between. The CDR3 loop spans 15 amino acids. Germline V gives CDR1 SGHRS, CDR2 YFSETQ. CDR3 region: CASSLAGDFGNTIYF. The CDR3 DNA sequence: TGCGCCAGCAGCTTGGCGGGGGACTTCGGAAACACCATATATTTT.

CDR3 nucleotides: TGCCTAAAACTAGCGGGGCCCGGAGGCAATGAGCAGTTCTTC. Translating it yields CLKLAGPGGNEQFF. V usage is TRBV29-1 and J usage is TRBJ2-1; TRBD2 agrees at 10 bases. Germline-derived CDR1 and CDR2 are SQVTM and ANQGSEA. The CDR3 is 14 amino acids.

For this clone: Additional DNA sequences in this sample encode the identical CDR3. V is TRBV11-2 and J is TRBJ1-2; 7 nucleotides match TRBD1. CDR1 is SGHAT and CDR2 is FQNNGV in the germline V gene. The V segment lost 2 bases and the J segment 7 bases; nucleotides outside the gene matches: 4. There are 13 residues in the CDR3. The CDR3 nucleotides are TGTGCCAGCAGCTTAACAGGGGTGGGTGGCTACACCTTC. Protein product: CASSLTGVGGYTF.

V and J are TRBV18 and TRBJ2-1, with D perhaps TRBD1 (6 bases). V was trimmed by 5 bases and J by 6 bases, leaving 8 bases between them. The CDR3 loop spans 12 amino acids. Germline V CDR1 and CDR2: KGHSH, LQKENI. DNA for the CDR3: TGTGCCAGCTCAGGACAGCTCAATGAGCAGTTCTTC. Translating it yields CASSGQLNEQFF.

Of note for this clone: Other DNA sequences in the sample encode the same CDR3. This chain uses TRBV5-1 with TRBJ2-7; 11 positions match TRBD1. Germline loops: CDR1 SGHRS, CDR2 YFSETQ. The length of the CDR3 is 16 residues. Trimming took 0 bases from V and 4 from J; bases not matched to a gene: 6. CDR3 sequence reads: CASSLAGQGAGYEQYF. The CDR3 nucleotides are TGCGCCAGCAGCTTGGCCGGACAGGGGGCGGGTTACGAGCAGTACTTC.

The chain employs TRBV5-6 and TRBJ1-2; TRBD1 might be the D (5 bases). Between the trimmed V and J ends, which lost 0 bases and 5 bases, there was a span of 17 bases. The germline CDR1 and CDR2 sequences are SGHDT and YYEEEE. The length of the CDR3 is 16 residues. The CDR3 is CASSLVQVDFWYGYTF. The CDR3 bases are TGTGCCAGCAGCTTGGTACAGGTGGACTTTTGGTATGGCTACACCTTC.

This chain uses TRBV11-3 with TRBJ2-2; no clear D. Trimming shortened V by 2 bases and J by 0 bases, and 7 bases separated the two germline ends. The CDR3 spans 15 residues. Germline CDR1 is SGHNT and CDR2 is YENEEA. For the CDR3, the DNA is TGTGCCAGCAGCTTAAGGATAACGAACACCGGGGAGCTGTTTTTT. This gives the protein CASSLRITNTGELFF.

The chain joins TRBV5-1 to TRBJ2-7, with TRBD1 matching over 7 bases. J lost 2 bases, V lost 2 bases, and 4 bases had no gene match. The CDR3 runs 14 residues. Germline-derived CDR1 and CDR2 are SGHRS and YFSETQ. CDR3 nucleotide sequence: TGCGCCAGCAGCTTAGGACAGGCCCCCTACGAGCAGTACTTC. It yields the protein CASSLGQAPYEQYF. The full variable domain, rest sourced from reference TRBV5-1 and TRBJ2-7, is KAGVTQTPRYLIKTRGQQVTLSCSPISGHRSVSWYQQTPGQGLQFLFEYFSETQRNKGNFPGRFSGRQFSNSRSEMNVSTLELGDSALYLCASSLGQAPYEQYFGPGTRLTVT.

This clone was counted a single time. The genes are TRBV5-1 and TRBJ1-6; no reliable D call. Trimming removed 4 bases from V and 0 bases from J, with 11 bases in between. The CDR3 contains 16 residues. Per germline, CDR1 SGHRS and CDR2 YFSETQ. CDR3 nucleotides: TGCGCCAGCAGCGTTGACGCAGACTCCTATAATTCACCCCTCCACTTT. Protein product: CASSVDADSYNSPLHF.

The genes are TRBV11-2 and TRBJ1-6; TRBD1 aligns across 9 bases. Germline V gene data show CDR1 as SGHAT and CDR2 as FQNNGV. The ends lost 3 bases at V and 8 bases at J; junction bases unmatched: 2. This CDR3 has 14 amino acids. CDR3 residues: CASSLGTGHSPLHF. The CDR3 DNA is TGTGCCAGCAGCTTGGGGACAGGGCATTCACCCCTCCACTTT.

The V and J genes are TRBV10-1 and TRBJ2-7; D is unresolved. This CDR3 is built from 12 residues. Germline lookup yields CDR1 WNHNN and CDR2 SYGVQD (reference sequence). V dropped 0 bases and J dropped 2 bases, with 2 bases sitting between them. The CDR3 DNA reads TGCGCCAGCAGTGAGTCCCCCTACGAGCAGTACTTC. Translating it yields CASSESPYEQYF.

A word on this clone: One end of the junction fails to match germline, which may point to a read error. The CDR3 nucleotides are TGTGCTAGCAGCCCCGGGACTAGCGGGTCCTATGAGCAGTTCTTC. Translating it yields CASSPGTSGSYEQFF. This chain connects TRBV7-7 to TRBJ2-1, with 12 bases that match TRBD2. The CDR3 spans 15 residues. The V gene's germline CDR1 is SSHAT and CDR2 FNYEAQ (reference sequence).

This chain connects TRBV10-3 to TRBJ2-2; the match to TRBD2 covers 7 bases. Looked up from germline, CDR1 is ENHRY and CDR2 is SYGVKD. This CDR3 has 14 residues. V trimming: 11 bases; J trimming: 0 bases; junction bases outside the gene matches: 6. Here the CDR3 reads CAVRLAANTGELFF. In DNA form, the CDR3 reads TGTGCCGTCCGGCTAGCGGCGAACACCGGGGAGCTGTTTTTT.

The chain couples TRBV6-1 to TRBJ1-5; D may be TRBD1 (6 bases). The V gene's germline CDR1 is MNHNS and CDR2 SASEGT. The CDR3 is 13 residues long. Trimming took 6 bases from V and 7 from J, leaving 13 bases between them. The CDR3 spells CASSVTGKQPQHF. Written as DNA, the CDR3 is TGTGCCAGCAGCGTTACAGGGAAGCAGCCCCAGCATTTT.

The chain combines TRBV7-2 with TRBJ1-3, with TRBD1 matching over 9 bases. This CDR3 has 18 amino acids. CDR1 and CDR2 from the germline V gene are SGHTA and FQGNSA. V shed 5 bases and J 3 bases; nucleotides not matched to a gene: 14. The DNA for the CDR3 is TGTGCCAGCAGCCCCCGCTTTGGGGGACAGGGAGTTGGAAACACCATATATTTT. This translates into CASSPRFGGQGVGNTIYF.

J is TRBJ1-1 and V is TRBV29-1, with D possibly matching TRBD1 (5 bases). The CDR3 is made up of 13 amino acids. The germline V and J ends were trimmed by 6 bases and 0 bases, with 11 bases remaining between them. Germline V gives CDR1 SQVTM, CDR2 ANQGSEA. CDR3 region: CSVQGLMNTEAFF. CDR3 DNA sequence: TGCAGCGTCCAGGGACTCATGAACACTGAAGCTTTCTTT. The entire variable domain, with the rest obtained from reference TRBV29-1 and TRBJ1-1, is as follows: SAVISQKPSRDICQRGTSLTIQCQVDSQVTMMFWYRQQPGQSLTLIATANQGSEATYESGFVIDKFPISRPNLTFSTLTVSNMSPEDSSIYLCSVQGLMNTEAFFGQGTRLTVV.

V usage is TRBV12-5 and J usage is TRBJ2-7; D perhaps matches TRBD2 (6 bases). The V gene's germline CDR1 is LGHNT and CDR2 FRNRAP. The CDR3 is 16 amino acids. With 6 bases removed from V and 4 bases from J, the gap between germline ends came to 22 bases. The CDR3 DNA is TGTGCTAGTGGCCTCCCGCGACCCGGGGGATTATACGAGCAGTACTTC. It specifies CASGLPRPGGLYEQYF.

A remark on this clone: This specimen includes other DNA sequences encoding the same CDR3. The chain combines TRBV9 with TRBJ2-2; D is perhaps TRBD2 (5 bases). This CDR3 region has 15 residues. Germline-derived CDR1 and CDR2 are SGDLS and YYNGEE. V lost 2 bases to trimming and J lost 2 bases, with 10 bases between them. The CDR3 spells CASSVRGLNTGELFF. CDR3 DNA sequence: TGTGCCAGCAGCGTGAGAGGGTTAAACACCGGGGAGCTGTTTTTT.

The chain uses TRBV5-1 and TRBJ1-1; 11 nucleotides match TRBD1. The germline V gene encodes CDR1 SGHRS and CDR2 YFSETQ. V was pared by 3 bases and J by 7 bases, with 8 bases of the junction left unmatched. This CDR3 is 15 amino acids long. The CDR3 region has the DNA TGCGCCAGCAGCTCGCGGGACAGGGGGGACGTTGAAGCTTTCTTT. Its protein is CASSSRDRGDVEAFF. Full variable domain (remainder filled in from reference TRBV5-1 and TRBJ1-1): KAGVTQTPRYLIKTRGQQVTLSCSPISGHRSVSWYQQTPGQGLQFLFEYFSETQRNKGNFPGRFSGRQFSNSRSEMNVSTLELGDSALYLCASSSRDRGDVEAFFGQGTRLTVV.

This clone has a single count. The chain recombines TRBV15 with TRBJ2-2; TRBD2 is a possible D gene (6 bases). This CDR3 comprises 17 residues. The V gene lost 0 bases and the J gene lost 4 bases, with 15 bases spanning the gap. Germline CDR1 reads LNHNV; CDR2 reads YYDKDF (reference sequence). The CDR3 loop reads CATSRDKIGGVTGELFF. CDR3 DNA sequence: TGTGCCACCAGCAGAGATAAAATCGGCGGGGTCACCGGGGAGCTGTTTTTT.

This clone appeared once. One end of the junction is discordant with germline, which a read error may explain. The chain employs TRBV6-1 and TRBJ1-2; D perhaps matches TRBD1 (6 bases). Germline V gene lookup returns CDR1 MNHNS and CDR2 SASEGT. This CDR3 has 14 residues. The CDR3 DNA is TGTGCCAGCAGGGAAGACAGGATTAGGTCTGGCTACACCTTC. Translated, it gives CASREDRIRSGYTF.

The V gene is TRBV6-5, the J gene TRBJ2-3; D unresolved. Germline lookup yields CDR1 MNHEY and CDR2 SVGAGI. With 8 bases removed from V and 2 bases from J, the gap between germline ends came to 11 bases. The CDR3 has 13 amino acids. CDR3 in amino acids: CASRPSFTDTQYF. In DNA form, the CDR3 reads TGTGCCAGCCGTCCCAGTTTCACAGATACGCAGTATTTT.

The chain recombines TRBV6-5 with TRBJ2-1; possibly TRBD1 for D (6 bases). The CDR3 contains 15 residues. Germline CDR1 is MNHEY and CDR2 is SVGAGI. Trimming took 0 bases from V and 6 from J, leaving 12 bases between them. The CDR3 loop is CASSYSTGWVNEQFF. The CDR3, as DNA: TGTGCCAGCAGTTACTCGACAGGCTGGGTCAATGAGCAGTTCTTC.

This clone has a single count. This chain connects TRBV5-6 to TRBJ1-1, with a tentative D call TRBD1 (5 bases). Germline V gives CDR1 SGHDT, CDR2 YYEEEE. Trimming took 0 bases from V and 0 from J, leaving 12 bases between them. This CDR3 contains 16 residues. CDR3 DNA: TGTGCCAGCAGCTTGGGGCAGGGCGCGTTGAACACTGAAGCTTTCTTT. This codes for CASSLGQGALNTEAFF.

The J gene is TRBJ2-2, the V gene TRBV10-3; D unclear. Germline assignment: CDR1 ENHRY and CDR2 SYGVKD. The CDR3 loop spans 15 amino acids. V dropped 2 bases and J dropped 4 bases, with 11 bases sitting between them. CDR3 in amino acids: CAISEIQQSTGELFF. The CDR3 region has the DNA TGTGCCATCAGTGAGATTCAGCAGTCCACCGGGGAGCTGTTTTTT.

This clone is a singleton in its sample. The same CDR3 can be traced to other DNA sequences in this sample. This chain connects TRBV19 to TRBJ1-5, with 7 bases matching TRBD1. CDR1 and CDR2 from the germline V gene are LNHDA and SQIVND (reference sequence). V was pared by 4 bases and J by 0 bases, with 6 bases of the junction left unmatched. The CDR3 is made up of 16 amino acids. CDR3 amino acids: CASSTLGQNSNQPQHF. DNA of the CDR3: TGTGCCAGTAGTACCTTGGGACAGAATAGCAATCAGCCCCAGCATTTT.

The V and J genes are TRBV6-6 and TRBJ1-2; 10 nucleotides line up with TRBD1. J was trimmed by 8 bases and V by 2 bases; bases with no gene match: 5. Germline CDR1 is MNHNY and CDR2 is SVGAGI (reference sequence). CDR3 size: 14 residues. In nucleotides, the CDR3 is TGTGCCAGCAGTTACGGACAGGGGGGCCGGGGCTACACCTTC. It translates to CASSYGQGGRGYTF.